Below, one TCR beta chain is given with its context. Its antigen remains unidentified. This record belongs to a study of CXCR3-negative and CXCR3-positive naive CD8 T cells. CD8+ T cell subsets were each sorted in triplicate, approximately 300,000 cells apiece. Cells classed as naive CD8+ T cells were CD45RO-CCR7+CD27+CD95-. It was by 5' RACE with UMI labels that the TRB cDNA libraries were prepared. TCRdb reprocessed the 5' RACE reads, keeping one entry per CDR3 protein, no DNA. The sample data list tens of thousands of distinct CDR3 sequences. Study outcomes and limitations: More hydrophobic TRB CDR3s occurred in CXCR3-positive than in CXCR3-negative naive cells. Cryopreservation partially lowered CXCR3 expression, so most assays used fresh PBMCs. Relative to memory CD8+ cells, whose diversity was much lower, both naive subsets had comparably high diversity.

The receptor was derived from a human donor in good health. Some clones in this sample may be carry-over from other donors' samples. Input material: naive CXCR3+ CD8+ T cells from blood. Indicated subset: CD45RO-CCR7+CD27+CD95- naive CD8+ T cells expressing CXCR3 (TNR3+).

CDR3 in amino acids: CASSTLGPGVETQYF. The V call is TRBV28, the J call TRBJ2-5; TCRdb picks TRBD1, but there is no DNA to check that call. Germline V lookup: CDR1 MDHEN, CDR2 SYDVKM. This CDR3 contains 15 residues.